This TCR beta chain was sequenced in a study of beta chain features in type 1 diabetes. General observations from the study: Patients' naive, central memory and regulatory TCRB repertoires appeared more alike than those of healthy donors. Researchers report that Type 1 diabetes patients had moderately but significantly shorter TCRB CDR3s across all four CD4+ subsets. Here, the possible influence of HLA type (on TCRB rearrangement) remained unresolved.

A remark on this clone: The antigen is undetermined.

Researchers reported sorting CD4+ naive, central memory, regulatory and stem cell-like memory cells via CD45RO/CCR7/CD25/CD127/CD95/CD27. Purities in excess of 98% were seen in all sorted populations. Germline CDR1 SEHNR, CDR2 FQNEAQ (reference sequence). The CDR3 covers 14 residues. The ends were cut back, 5 bases at V and 0 bases at J, with 8 bases in the middle. The sequenced template was cDNA made from the entire isolated RNA. Repertoires were generated with immunoSEQ multiplex PCR, while TCRdb's copy carries only in-frame clones and drops some. In the table there are roughly 180,000 clones, about 8% of which are singletons.

The chain couples TRBV7-9 to TRBJ1-5; D gene ambiguous. The sequencing input was central memory CD4+ T cells from blood. The TCR sequence derives from a woman in her thirties or forties with type 1 diabetes. The CDR3 reads CASSPAASNQPQHF. CDR3 nucleotide sequence: TGTGCCAGCAGCCCAGCGGCTAGCAATCAGCCCCAGCATTTT.